This record concerns one T cell receptor (beta chain) sequence. Germline-derived CDR1 and CDR2 are SGHDN and FVKESK. The CDR3 is made up of 16 amino acids. Trimming removed 0 bases from V and 1 base from J, with 9 bases in between. The data were taken from a study of T cell changes during pregnancy in multiple sclerosis. Sequencing was performed with immunoSEQ multiplex PCR; in TCRdb, only in-frame clones are kept and a portion is missing. The sample records approximately 38,000 clones, 92% being singletons. This chain connects TRBV14 to TRBJ2-2; TRBD2 might be the D (5 bases). This material consisted of CD8+ T cells from peripheral blood mononuclear cells, taken in the third trimester of pregnancy. The clonotype comes from a female donor with multiple sclerosis, enrolled in a pregnancy study. CDR3 DNA sequence: TGTGCCAGCAGCCAAGAGGCGGGCCTGAACACCGGGGAGCTGTTTTTT. Translated, it gives CASSQEAGLNTGELFF.